The entry below describes one T cell receptor beta chain. This specimen belongs to a study of blood T cell repertoires in COVID-19. The CDR3 has 16 residues. The V gene lost 0 bases and the J gene lost 5 bases, with 12 bases spanning the gap. The germline CDR1 and CDR2 sequences are SGHRS and YFSETQ. Only in-frame clones appear in the TCRdb table, and some are missing; sequencing was by immunoSEQ multiplex PCR. The table includes about 210,000 clones, around 84% detected once. Each participant's cohort was designated according to participant-reported clinical history. The rearrangement joins TRBV5-1 to TRBJ1-6, with a weak D call TRBD1 (5 bases). The sample taken for sequencing was PBMCs or T cells enriched from blood (not recorded which). The clonotype was recovered from a man aged 30-40 years with acute COVID-19. The CDR3 loop is CASSLEGRPDNSPLHF. The DNA of the CDR3 is TGCGCCAGCAGCTTGGAGGGGAGGCCCGATAATTCACCCCTCCACTTT. Full variable domain (remainder filled in from reference TRBV5-1 and TRBJ1-6): KAGVTQTPRYLIKTRGQQVTLSCSPISGHRSVSWYQQTPGQGLQFLFEYFSETQRNKGNFPGRFSGRQFSNSRSEMNVSTLELGDSALYLCASSLEGRPDNSPLHFGNGTRLTVT.